This TCR beta chain came from a study of blood T cells in healthy people across ages. Overall study results and limits: Naive and antigen-experienced cells were not separated, limiting conclusive comparison.

Together with a sample-barcoded 5' primer, a J-beta primer mix was included in a second PCR lasting roughly 6 to 12 cycles. Each CDR3 protein is one row after TCRdb ran MiXCR on the 5' RACE reads. The data hold around 1,600,000 distinct CDR3 sequences, with 35% to 45% observed a single time. The CDR3 totals 16 residues. V was shortened by 6 bases and J by 3 bases, with 20 bases between the two germline ends. Germline V CDR1 and CDR2: LGHNA, YSLEER. This clonotype was detected a few times. No antigen is known for it. Sequencing was done on a sample of blood. The chain uses TRBV4-3 and TRBJ1-1, with TRBD1 as a possible D gene (5 bases). The sequence was collected from a woman in her late teens or twenties in good health. The CDR3 nucleotides are TGCGCCAGCAGTCGATCGGGACTATCCCTTTACACTGAAGCTTTCTTT. Amino acid sequence: CASSRSGLSLYTEAFF.